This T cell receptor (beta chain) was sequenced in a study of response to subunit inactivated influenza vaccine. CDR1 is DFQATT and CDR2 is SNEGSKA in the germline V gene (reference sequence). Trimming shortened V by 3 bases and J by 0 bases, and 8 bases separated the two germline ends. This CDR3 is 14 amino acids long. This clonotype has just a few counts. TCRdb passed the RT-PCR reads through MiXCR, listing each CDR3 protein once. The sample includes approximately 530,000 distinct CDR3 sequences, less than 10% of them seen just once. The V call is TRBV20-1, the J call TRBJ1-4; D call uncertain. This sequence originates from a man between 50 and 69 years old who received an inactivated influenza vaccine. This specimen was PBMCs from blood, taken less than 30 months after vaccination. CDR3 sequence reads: CSARRSATNEKLFF. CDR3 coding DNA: TGCAGTGCTAGGCGGAGCGCAACTAATGAAAAACTGTTTTTT.